Listed below are T cell receptor beta chains from one sample, sequenced in a study of identical twins. TCRdb re-called the 5' RACE reads with MiXCR, one entry per CDR3 protein. The sample shows 1.5 million to 2 million distinct CDR3 sequences, around 29% of them seen only once. The sequenced sample was cord blood. The receptors stem from a newborn girl in good health. Each CDR3 is given with its conserved first and last residue. Fields, in order: clone size, D gene, J gene, V gene, CDR3 protein, CDR3 DNA. D genes are given only for firm matches. Clone size is shown for a subset of rows, as once, few, many or a class of expanded clone.

abundance: few
d_gene: -
j_gene: TRBJ1-2
v_gene: TRBV27
CDR3aa: CASSLNPYGYTF
CDR3nt: TGTGCCAGCAGTTTAAACCCCTATGGCTACACCTTC

abundance: -
d_gene: -
j_gene: TRBJ1-5
v_gene: TRBV30
CDR3aa: CAWSDGYQPQHF
CDR3nt: TGTGCCTGGAGTGACGGGTATCAGCCCCAGCATTTT

abundance: few
d_gene: -
j_gene: TRBJ2-5
v_gene: TRBV5-6
CDR3aa: CASSLFLGRIFQETQYF
CDR3nt: TGTGCCAGCAGCTTGTTTTTGGGACGGATCTTCCAAGAGACCCAGTACTTC

abundance: few
d_gene: TRBD2
j_gene: TRBJ2-3
v_gene: TRBV14
CDR3aa: CASSSNGRVNTDTQYF
CDR3nt: TGTGCCAGCAGCAGTAACGGGAGGGTTAACACAGATACGCAGTATTTT

abundance: few
d_gene: -
j_gene: TRBJ2-5
v_gene: TRBV14
CDR3aa: CASSQNRRLGETQYF
CDR3nt: TGTGCCAGCAGCCAAAATAGGCGCCTCGGAGAGACCCAGTACTTC

abundance: once
d_gene: -
j_gene: TRBJ1-2
v_gene: TRBV3-1
CDR3aa: CASSQYQGIFYTF
CDR3nt: TGTGCCAGCAGCCAGTATCAGGGGATCTTCTACACCTTC

abundance: few
d_gene: TRBD2
j_gene: TRBJ2-1
v_gene: TRBV16
CDR3aa: CASSQLGSGSSYNEQFF
CDR3nt: TGTGCCAGCAGCCAATTAGGTAGCGGGAGCTCCTACAATGAGCAGTTCTTC

abundance: -
d_gene: -
j_gene: TRBJ2-1
v_gene: TRBV5-1
CDR3aa: CASSLTVLGRGNEQFF
CDR3nt: TGCGCCAGCAGCTTGACGGTCCTGGGTAGAGGCAATGAGCAGTTCTTC

abundance: -
d_gene: -
j_gene: TRBJ1-5
v_gene: TRBV7-2
CDR3aa: CASSLDRALSNQPQHF
CDR3nt: TGTGCCAGCAGCTTAGACAGGGCCCTCAGCAATCAGCCCCAGCATTTT

abundance: many
d_gene: TRBD2
j_gene: TRBJ2-1
v_gene: TRBV6-5
CDR3aa: CASSYLRTSEPDEQFF
CDR3nt: TGTGCCAGCAGTTACCTTAGGACTAGCGAGCCCGATGAGCAGTTCTTC

abundance: -
d_gene: TRBD2
j_gene: TRBJ2-1
v_gene: TRBV6-1
CDR3aa: CASSDGTSGLYEQFF
CDR3nt: TGTGCCAGCAGTGATGGGACTAGCGGGCTCTACGAGCAGTTCTTC

abundance: many
d_gene: TRBD1
j_gene: TRBJ2-7
v_gene: TRBV6-5
CDR3aa: CASSYTGGYEQYF
CDR3nt: TGTGCCAGCAGTTACACAGGGGGCTACGAGCAGTACTTC

abundance: -
d_gene: TRBD2
j_gene: TRBJ2-1
v_gene: TRBV7-2
CDR3aa: CASSPSLSGRAGNEQFF
CDR3nt: TGTGCCAGCAGCCCTAGTCTTAGCGGGAGGGCCGGCAATGAGCAGTTCTTC

abundance: -
d_gene: TRBD1
j_gene: TRBJ1-3
v_gene: TRBV24-1
CDR3aa: CATSDPQGRSGNTIYF
CDR3nt: TGTGCCACCAGTGATCCACAGGGGCGCTCTGGAAACACCATATATTTT

abundance: -
d_gene: -
j_gene: TRBJ1-1
v_gene: TRBV28
CDR3aa: CASKFGLNTEAFF
CDR3nt: TGTGCCAGCAAGTTCGGCTTGAACACTGAAGCTTTCTTT

abundance: few
d_gene: -
j_gene: TRBJ2-1
v_gene: TRBV20-1
CDR3aa: CSAPDGSSYNEQFF
CDR3nt: TGCAGTGCTCCGGACGGTAGCTCCTACAATGAGCAGTTCTTC

abundance: -
d_gene: -
j_gene: TRBJ2-3
v_gene: TRBV7-2
CDR3aa: CASSPAGKRNTQYF
CDR3nt: TGTGCCAGCAGCCCGGCGGGGAAAAGGAATACGCAGTATTTT